The 18 T cell receptor beta chains below all came from one sample that was sequenced in a study of blood T cells in healthy people across ages (dated by TCRdb to between 2014 and 2017). The method behind the library was 5' RACE. Sequenced using an Illumina HiSeq 2500. A second PCR of about 6 to 12 cycles was run with a J-beta primer mix and a sample-barcoded 5' primer. TCRdb took the public reads, trimmed them with fastp at Q25, ran MiXCR for clone calling and kept in-frame beta chains. Rows are unified per CDR3 protein, each entry keeping the most common DNA and genes. A total of roughly 1.4 million distinct CDR3 sequences appear in this sample, around 59% of them only once. Roughly 7% of the sample is taken by the ten largest. What was sequenced was blood. The receptors were gathered from a man between 18 and 35 years old in good health.

V gene TRBV4-2 combines with J gene TRBJ2-1; TRBD1 aligns across 8 bases. The CDR3 contains 15 residues. The junction had 8 bases not matched to a gene; V was cut back by 6 bases and J by 4 bases. Germline V gene sequence: CDR1 LGHNA, CDR2 YNFKEQ. CDR3 residues: CASRLGTGSYNEQFF. The CDR3 DNA follows: TGTGCCAGCAGGCTAGGGACAGGTAGTTACAATGAGCAGTTCTTC.

There are a few counts of this clonotype. The CDR3 region is CASTARTHGPEQFF. For the CDR3, the DNA is TGTGCCAGCACAGCTCGGACTCACGGGCCTGAGCAGTTCTTC. The rearrangement uses TRBV27 and TRBJ2-1; a weak D match, TRBD2 (5 bases). Trimming removed 7 bases at V and 9 bases at J, with 19 bases between. Germline CDR1 reads MNHEY; CDR2 reads SMNVEV (reference sequence). This CDR3 contains 14 residues.

This clonotype was recorded a few times. V and J are TRBV27 and TRBJ1-1; possible D gene TRBD1, 5 bases. Trimming cost V 6 bases and J 1 base, with 12 bases left between them. CDR1 MNHEY and CDR2 SMNVEV come from the germline V gene (reference sequence). CDR3 length: 14 amino acids. The CDR3 bases are TGTGCCAGCAGGCCCCCGGGGGGGAACACTGAAGCTTTCTTT. Translating it yields CASRPPGGNTEAFF.

This clonotype was recorded a few times. The gene calls are TRBV3-1 and TRBJ2-2, with 7 bases aligning to TRBD2. The CDR3 length is 14 residues. The J segment lost 2 bases and the V segment lost 5 bases, leaving 2 bases of the junction unmatched. Germline CDR1 is LGHDT and CDR2 is YNNKEL (reference sequence). CDR3 residues: CASSMGLNTGELFF. Written as DNA, the CDR3 is TGTGCCAGCAGCATGGGACTAAACACCGGGGAGCTGTTTTTT. Full variable domain (rest looked up from reference TRBV3-1 and TRBJ2-2): DTAVSQTPKYLVTQMGNDKSIKCEQNLGHDTMYWYKQDSKKFLKIMFSYNNKELIINETVPNRFSPKSPDKAHLNLHINSLELGDSAVYFCASSMGLNTGELFFGEGSRLTVL.

The rearrangement joins TRBV3-1 to TRBJ1-6; D is possibly TRBD1 (5 bases). This CDR3 has 12 amino acids. The V and J ends lost 7 bases and 9 bases respectively, with 10 bases between them. The germline gives CDR1 LGHDT, CDR2 YNNKEL (reference sequence). CDR3 protein: CASKDGGSPLHF. The CDR3 DNA is TGTGCCAGCAAGGATGGGGGTTCACCCCTCCACTTT.

V usage is TRBV5-5 and J usage is TRBJ1-6; D possibly corresponds to TRBD1 (5 bases). Trimming stripped 4 bases from V and 10 bases from J, with 15 bases between. The CDR3 runs 14 residues. Germline values: CDR1 SGHKS, CDR2 YYEKEE (reference sequence). This chain's CDR3 is CASSASGTHSPLHF. CDR3 nucleotide sequence: TGTGCCAGCAGCGCTTCAGGGACTCACTCACCCCTCCACTTT.

The chain links TRBV11-2 to TRBJ2-1; possible D gene TRBD2, 6 bases. The CDR3 has 16 residues. Germline loops: CDR1 SGHAT, CDR2 FQNNGV. V lost 1 base and J lost 6, with 16 bases in between. CDR3 residues: CASSLVPAGLGNEQFF. CDR3 in DNA: TGTGCCAGCAGCTTAGTTCCCGCGGGGTTGGGCAATGAGCAGTTCTTC. Based on the CDR3 plus reference TRBV11-2 and TRBJ2-1, the full variable domain is EAGVAQSPRYKIIEKRQSVAFWCNPISGHATLYWYQQILGQGPKLLIQFQNNGVVDDSQLPKDRFSAERLKGVDSTLKIQPAKLEDSAVYLCASSLVPAGLGNEQFFGPGTRLTVL.

The table lists this clonotype with a few counts. The V gene is TRBV6-4, the J gene TRBJ2-3; D is perhaps TRBD1 (6 bases). CDR3 length: 15 residues. Trimming removed 2 bases from V and 5 bases from J, with 14 bases in between. CDR1 is MRHNA, CDR2 SNTAGT, per germline. The CDR3 DNA reads as TGTGCCAGCAGTGACGAGAGACAGGCTATAGATACGCAGTATTTT. This gives the protein CASSDERQAIDTQYF.

The rearrangement joins TRBV20-1 to TRBJ2-5; D possibly corresponds to TRBD2 (7 bases). Germline V gene data show CDR1 as DFQATT and CDR2 as SNEGSKA (reference sequence). This CDR3 contains 11 residues. In DNA form, the CDR3 reads TGCGGGGGGGCCCATCGGGAGACCCAGTACTTC. Amino acids: CGGAHRETQYF.

The chain couples TRBV6-1 to TRBJ2-5; D might be TRBD2 (6 bases). The J call may be in error: the DNA end matches TRBJ2-7 better. Germline V lookup: CDR1 MNHNS, CDR2 SASEGT. This CDR3 region has 18 residues. The CDR3 DNA sequence: TGTGCCAGCAGTGAAGTAGCGGCCGGACGCCTGGCCCCTGACGAGCAGTACTTC. Translated, it gives CASSEVAAGRLAPDEQYF.

The chain joins TRBV10-3 to TRBJ2-5, with unresolved D. This CDR3 comprises 15 residues. Germline CDR1 ENHRY, CDR2 SYGVKD. V was trimmed by 0 bases and J by 1 base, leaving 9 bases between them. CDR3 DNA: TGTGCCATCAGTGAGTCGAGAAAGAGCCAAGAGACCCAGTACTTC. Its protein product is CAISESRKSQETQYF.

The J gene is TRBJ2-1, the V gene TRBV12-3 or TRBV12-4; weak D call: TRBD2 (5 bases). This CDR3 comprises 14 residues. V dropped 1 base and J dropped 5 bases, with 9 bases sitting between them. The DNA for the CDR3 is TGTGCCAGCAGTTTAGAGGACTTCGACAATGAGCAGTTCTTC. Its protein product is CASSLEDFDNEQFF.

This clonotype turned up a few times. J is TRBJ2-4 and V is TRBV6-2 or TRBV6-3; tentatively, D is TRBD2 (6 bases). This CDR3 contains 12 residues. V lost 8 bases, J lost 10 bases, and 15 bases lay in between. From germline, CDR1 is MNHEY and CDR2 SVGEGT. CDR3 amino acids: CASGQLGGIQYF. The CDR3 region has the DNA TGTGCCAGCGGTCAACTTGGGGGGATTCAGTACTTC.

The chain employs TRBV9 and TRBJ2-4; D is ambiguous. Near its end, the DNA agrees better with TRBJ2-7, so the J call may be wrong. The CDR3 is 15 residues long. The germline CDR1 and CDR2 sequences are SGDLS and YYNGEE. The CDR3 protein is CASSVDPTPPYEQYF. CDR3 sequence (DNA): TGTGCCAGCAGCGTAGATCCAACCCCCCCCTACGAGCAGTACTTC.

This clonotype was recorded once. The rearrangement uses TRBV7-8 and TRBJ2-1; tentatively, D is TRBD1 or TRBD2 (5 bases each). Germline V gene sequence: CDR1 SGHVS, CDR2 FQNEAQ. V gave up 2 bases and J gave up 7 bases, with 18 bases separating them. CDR3 length: 16 residues. In DNA, the CDR3 is TGTGCCAGCAGCTTATTATTGGGACGGGGAAATAATGAGCAGTTCTTC. Its translation: CASSLLLGRGNNEQFF.

The CDR3 nucleotides read TGTGCCAGCAGCCAAGACCCGCGCGGGGGTGGGGATACGCAGTATTTT. The encoded protein is CASSQDPRGGGDTQYF. This chain joins TRBV4-2 and TRBJ2-3; 7 bases agree with TRBD2. Germline values: CDR1 LGHNA, CDR2 YNFKEQ. Trimming took 0 bases from V and 6 from J; bases not matched to a gene: 9. CDR3 length: 16 amino acids.

Written as DNA, the CDR3 is TGTGCCAGCAGCCAGGGGGACAGGGAAGCTTTCTTT. This sequence encodes CASSQGDREAFF. The genes are TRBV3-1 and TRBJ1-1, with 8 bases identical to TRBD1. Looked up from germline, CDR1 is LGHDT and CDR2 is YNNKEL (reference sequence). The CDR3 length is 12 residues. V dropped 3 bases and J dropped 8; count of bases not matched to a gene: 2.

The chain is built from TRBV4-1 and TRBJ2-1, with 8 positions matching TRBD1. From germline, CDR1 is MGHRA and CDR2 YSYEKL. The V segment lost 4 bases and the J segment 5 bases; nucleotides outside the gene matches: 7. This CDR3 region has 15 residues. In DNA form, the CDR3 reads TGCGCCAGCAGCCGAGAATGGACAGGGAACAATGAGCAGTTCTTC. Translating it yields CASSREWTGNNEQFF.